This TCR beta chain stems from a study of breast tumors, draining lymph nodes, adjacent tissues (dated by TCRdb to about 2016). Turning to the overall study: The study compared TCR beta repertoires across tumor, adjacent nontumor tissue and axillary lymph nodes from breast cancer patients. In human breast cancer, the study set out to evaluate how tumor, surrounding tissue and draining lymph node repertoires relate to one another and whether T cells may move between these sites.

The CDR3 numbers 13 residues from cysteine through phenylalanine. The retained sequence is limited to the CDR3, 39 bases, with the frame set at the first base. Per the germline V gene, SGHTA is the CDR1 and FQGTGA is the CDR2. V is pared back by 5 bases and J by 0 bases, with 7 bases lying between the germline termini. The sequencer was an Illumina HiSeq 2000. TCR beta chain libraries were generated through multiplex PCR amplification. High-throughput sequencing was used to analyze the amplified TCR beta chain products. In-frame beta chains were kept once TCRdb had trimmed the public reads at Q25 with fastp and called clones with MiXCR. One record per CDR3 amino acid sequence lists the most common genes and DNA. Recorded for this sample are more than 20,000 distinct CDR3 sequences; roughly 21% of them occurred a single time. 13% of the sample belongs to the ten largest clones. On the study overall, not on this receptor specifically: Tumors showed preferential V and J gene usage, and their T-cell repertoire diversity fell below that of lymph nodes yet above that of nontumor tissue. The conclusion that tumor T cells originate in lymph nodes was framed as consistent with a hypothesis rather than directly demonstrated. The data were considered consistent with the idea that most tumor T cells come from the lymph node and then expand in tumor tissue. Tumor and nontumor tissue repertoires were found to be significantly more similar in luminal-like than in basal-like breast cancer.

Comments on this clonotype: The antigen it recognizes is unknown. Base qualities are not at hand, and no much larger clone is one base apart.

Sequenced sample: breast tumor tissue. This TCR was recovered from a female donor with breast cancer. Some clones in this sample may be carry-over from other donors' samples. The chain couples TRBV7-3 to TRBJ1-1; the D gene remains uncertain. In nucleotides, the sequence is TGTGCCAGCAGCCTAGATATGAACACTGAAGCTTTCTTT. Translated, this is CASSLDMNTEAFF.